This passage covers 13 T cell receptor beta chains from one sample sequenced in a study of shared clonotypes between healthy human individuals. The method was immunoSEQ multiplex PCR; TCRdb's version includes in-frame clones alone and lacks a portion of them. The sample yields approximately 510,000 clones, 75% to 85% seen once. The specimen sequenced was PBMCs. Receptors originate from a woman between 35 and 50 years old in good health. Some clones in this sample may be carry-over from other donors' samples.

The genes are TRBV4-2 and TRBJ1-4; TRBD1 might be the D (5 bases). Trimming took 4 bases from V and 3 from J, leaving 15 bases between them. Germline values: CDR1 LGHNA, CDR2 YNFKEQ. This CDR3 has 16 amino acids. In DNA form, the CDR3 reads TGTGCCAGCAGCCCCGAGACACAGGTTCCTAATGAAAAACTGTTTTTT. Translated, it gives CASSPETQVPNEKLFF.

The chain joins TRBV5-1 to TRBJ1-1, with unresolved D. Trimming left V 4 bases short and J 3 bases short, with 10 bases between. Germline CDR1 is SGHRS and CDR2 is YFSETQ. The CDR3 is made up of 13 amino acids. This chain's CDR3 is CASSDYRYTEAFF. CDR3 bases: TGCGCCAGCAGCGATTACAGATACACTGAAGCTTTCTTT.

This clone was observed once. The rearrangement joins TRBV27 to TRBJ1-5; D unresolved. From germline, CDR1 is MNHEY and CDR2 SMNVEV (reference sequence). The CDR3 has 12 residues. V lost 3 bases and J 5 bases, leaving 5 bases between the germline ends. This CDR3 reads CASSFLDQPQHF. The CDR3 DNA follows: TGTGCCAGCAGTTTCTTGGATCAGCCCCAGCATTTT.

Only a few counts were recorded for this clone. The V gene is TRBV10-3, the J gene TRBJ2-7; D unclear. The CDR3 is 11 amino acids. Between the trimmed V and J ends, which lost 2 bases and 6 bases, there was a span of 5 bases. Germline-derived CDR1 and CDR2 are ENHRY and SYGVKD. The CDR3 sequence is CAISEGSEQYF. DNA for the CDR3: TGTGCCATCAGTGAGGGATCCGAGCAGTACTTC.

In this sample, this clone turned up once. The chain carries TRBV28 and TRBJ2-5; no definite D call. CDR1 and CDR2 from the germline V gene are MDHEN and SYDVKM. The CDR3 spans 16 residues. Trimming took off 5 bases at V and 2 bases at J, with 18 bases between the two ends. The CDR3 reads CASSPVGVGPQETQYF. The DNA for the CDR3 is TGTGCCAGCAGTCCAGTCGGTGTCGGGCCACAAGAGACCCAGTACTTC. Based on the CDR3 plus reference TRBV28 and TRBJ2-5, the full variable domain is DVKVTQSSRYLVKRTGEKVFLECVQDMDHENMFWYRQDPGLGLRLIYFSYDVKMKEKGDIPEGYSVSREKKERFSLILESASTNQTSMYLCASSPVGVGPQETQYFGPGTRLLVL.

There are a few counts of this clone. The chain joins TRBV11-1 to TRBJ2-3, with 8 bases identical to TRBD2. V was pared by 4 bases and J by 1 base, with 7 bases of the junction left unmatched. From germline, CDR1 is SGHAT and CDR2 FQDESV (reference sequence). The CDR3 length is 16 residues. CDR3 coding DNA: TGTGCCAGCAGCTCCGGGGGGGGATGGGGCACAGATACGCAGTATTTT. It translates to CASSSGGGWGTDTQYF.

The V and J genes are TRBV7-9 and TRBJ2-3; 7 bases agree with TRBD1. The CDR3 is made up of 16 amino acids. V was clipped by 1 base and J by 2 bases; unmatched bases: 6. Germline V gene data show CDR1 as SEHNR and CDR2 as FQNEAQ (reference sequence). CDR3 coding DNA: TGTGCCAGCAGCTTAGTGGGGGACAGCTCCACAGATACGCAGTATTTT. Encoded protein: CASSLVGDSSTDTQYF.

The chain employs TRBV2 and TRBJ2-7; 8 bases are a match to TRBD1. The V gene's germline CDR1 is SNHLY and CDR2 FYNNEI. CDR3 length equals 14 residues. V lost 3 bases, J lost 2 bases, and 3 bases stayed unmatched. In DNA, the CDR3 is TGTGCCAGCAGTGACAGGACAGGGACCTACGAGCAGTACTTC. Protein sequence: CASSDRTGTYEQYF.

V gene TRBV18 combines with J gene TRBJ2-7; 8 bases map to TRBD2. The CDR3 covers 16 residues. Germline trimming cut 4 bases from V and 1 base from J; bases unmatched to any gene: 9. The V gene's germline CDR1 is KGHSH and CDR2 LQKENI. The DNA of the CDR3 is TGTGCCAGCTCACTAGAGAGCGGGAGCTATTCCTACGAGCAGTACTTC. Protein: CASSLESGSYSYEQYF. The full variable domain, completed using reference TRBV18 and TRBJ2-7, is NAGVMQNPRHLVRRRGQEARLRCSPMKGHSHVYWYRQLPEEGLKFMVYLQKENIIDESGMPKERFSAEFPKEGPSILRIQQVVRGDSAAYFCASSLESGSYSYEQYFGPGTRLTVT.

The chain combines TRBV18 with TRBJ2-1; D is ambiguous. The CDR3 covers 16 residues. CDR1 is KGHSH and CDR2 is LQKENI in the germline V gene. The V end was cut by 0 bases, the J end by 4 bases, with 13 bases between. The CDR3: CASSPPVSHSYNEQFF. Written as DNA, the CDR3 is TGTGCCAGCTCACCACCCGTTAGTCACTCGTACAATGAGCAGTTCTTC.

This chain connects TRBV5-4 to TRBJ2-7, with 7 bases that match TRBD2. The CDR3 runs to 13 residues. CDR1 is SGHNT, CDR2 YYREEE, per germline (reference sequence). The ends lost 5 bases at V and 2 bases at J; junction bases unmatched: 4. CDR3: CASRKAGTYEQYF. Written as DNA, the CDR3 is TGTGCCAGCAGGAAAGCGGGGACCTACGAGCAGTACTTC.

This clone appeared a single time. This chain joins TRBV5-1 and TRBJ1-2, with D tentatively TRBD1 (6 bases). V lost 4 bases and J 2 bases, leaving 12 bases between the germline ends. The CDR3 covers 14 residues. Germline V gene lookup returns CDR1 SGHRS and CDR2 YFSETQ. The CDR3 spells CASSQTTGNYGYTF. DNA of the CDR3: TGCGCCAGCAGCCAAACTACAGGGAACTATGGCTACACCTTC.

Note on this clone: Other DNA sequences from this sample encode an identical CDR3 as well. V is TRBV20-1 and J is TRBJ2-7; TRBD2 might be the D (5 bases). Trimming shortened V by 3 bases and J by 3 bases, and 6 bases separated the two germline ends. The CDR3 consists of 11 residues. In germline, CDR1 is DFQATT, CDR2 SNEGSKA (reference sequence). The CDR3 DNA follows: TGCAGTGCTAGGGAGGACTACGAGCAGTACTTC. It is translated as CSAREDYEQYF.